The clone carrying this TCR beta chain was detected only a few times. Its antigen is currently unknown. CDR1 and CDR2 from the germline V gene are LGHNA and YSLEER. After removal of 4 bases from V and 0 bases from J, the junction contained 6 bases not matched to a gene. The CDR3 spans 16 residues. The record originates from a study of response to subunit inactivated influenza vaccine. Regarding the study as a whole: After each seasonal influenza vaccination, few new T cells are recruited, the authors suggested.

TCRdb ran MiXCR on the RT-PCR reads and lists one entry per CDR3 protein. The sample consists of 550,000 to 800,000 distinct CDR3 sequences, about a sixth of them appearing once. The TCR sequence derives from a middle-aged man who received an inactivated influenza vaccine. The chain combines TRBV4-3 with TRBJ1-2; the match to TRBD1 covers 9 bases. Sample: PBMCs from blood, taken 11 to 12 days after vaccination. The DNA for the CDR3 is TGCGCCAGCAGCCTAAGACAGGGGGTGCCTAACTATGGCTACACCTTC. Its protein product is CASSLRQGVPNYGYTF.